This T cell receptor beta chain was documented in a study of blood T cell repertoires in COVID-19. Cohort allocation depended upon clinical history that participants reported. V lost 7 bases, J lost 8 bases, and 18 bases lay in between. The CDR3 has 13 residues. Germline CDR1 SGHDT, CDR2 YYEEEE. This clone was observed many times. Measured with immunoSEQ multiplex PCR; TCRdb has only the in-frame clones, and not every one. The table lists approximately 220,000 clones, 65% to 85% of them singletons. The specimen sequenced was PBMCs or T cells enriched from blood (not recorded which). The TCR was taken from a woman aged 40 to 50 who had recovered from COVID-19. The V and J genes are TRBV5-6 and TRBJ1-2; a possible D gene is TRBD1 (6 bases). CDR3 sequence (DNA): TGTGCCAGCCGCACAAAAGACAGGCTAGGCTACACCTTC. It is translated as CASRTKDRLGYTF.